The 15 T cell receptor beta chains in this list originate from one sample, sequenced in a study of cytomegalovirus exposure and HLA in healthy donors. Some clones are missing from TCRdb's copy, which holds only in-frame ones; the method was immunoSEQ multiplex PCR. The sample includes 250,000 to 350,000 clones, 88% of them seen just once. The sample taken for sequencing was PBMCs. All receptors derive from a woman aged 18-35 years in good health and CMV-seronegative.

The chain is built from TRBV27 and TRBJ2-1, with D unresolved. Trimming removed 4 bases from V and 5 bases from J, with 12 bases in between. Per the germline V gene, CDR1 is MNHEY and CDR2 is SMNVEV (reference sequence). The CDR3 has 14 amino acids. In DNA form, the CDR3 reads TGTGCCAGCAGTTGGCTAGGTCCCCACAATGAGCAGTTCTTC. This translates into CASSWLGPHNEQFF.

The rearrangement uses TRBV9 and TRBJ2-1; 10 bases align to TRBD2. The CDR3 has 16 residues. V gave up 1 base and J gave up 5 bases; unmatched junction bases: 6. Germline CDR1 is SGDLS and CDR2 is YYNGEE. The chain's CDR3 is CASSVSWTSGHNEQFF. The CDR3 bases are TGTGCCAGCAGCGTAAGTTGGACTAGCGGACACAATGAGCAGTTCTTC.

V is TRBV28 and J is TRBJ2-3, with 7 positions matching TRBD2. Looked up from germline, CDR1 is MDHEN and CDR2 is SYDVKM. V shed 7 bases and J 4 bases; nucleotides not matched to a gene: 14. The CDR3 length is 16 residues. The CDR3 here is CASKGAPREWSDTQYF. CDR3 nucleotides: TGTGCCAGCAAGGGTGCTCCGCGGGAGTGGTCAGATACGCAGTATTTT. The full variable domain, in which reference TRBV28 and TRBJ2-3 provide the parts outside the CDR3, is DVKVTQSSRYLVKRTGEKVFLECVQDMDHENMFWYRQDPGLGLRLIYFSYDVKMKEKGDIPEGYSVSREKKERFSLILESASTNQTSMYLCASKGAPREWSDTQYFGPGTRLTVL.

The chain joins TRBV19 to TRBJ1-1; 9 bases match TRBD1. The V and J ends lost 10 bases and 3 bases, in that order; junction bases with no gene match: 15. The CDR3 length is 16 residues. The germline CDR1 and CDR2 sequences are LNHDA and SQIVND (reference sequence). The CDR3 sequence: CATRPLTGGADTEAFF. In DNA, the CDR3 is TGTGCCACCCGACCTCTTACAGGGGGCGCGGACACTGAAGCTTTCTTT. Combining the CDR3 with reference TRBV19 and TRBJ1-1 gives the whole variable domain DGGITQSPKYLFRKEGQNVTLSCEQNLNHDAMYWYRQDPGQGLRLIYYSQIVNDFQKGDIAEGYSVSREKKESFPLTVTSAQKNPTAFYLCATRPLTGGADTEAFFGQGTRLTVV.

The chain couples TRBV5-1 to TRBJ2-5, with 13 positions matching TRBD2. CDR3 size: 18 residues. V gave up 4 bases and J gave up 4 bases; unmatched junction bases: 13. In germline, CDR1 is SGHRS, CDR2 YFSETQ. CDR3 region: CASSKNPGLAGYGETQYF. CDR3 coding DNA: TGCGCCAGCAGCAAAAACCCGGGACTAGCGGGATACGGAGAGACCCAGTACTTC. Drawing the rest from reference TRBV5-1 and TRBJ2-5, the complete variable domain is KAGVTQTPRYLIKTRGQQVTLSCSPISGHRSVSWYQQTPGQGLQFLFEYFSETQRNKGNFPGRFSGRQFSNSRSEMNVSTLELGDSALYLCASSKNPGLAGYGETQYFGPGTRLLVL.

The chain combines TRBV7-9 with TRBJ2-1, with D perhaps matching TRBD2 (5 bases). Germline CDR1 and CDR2: SEHNR and FQNEAQ (reference sequence). This CDR3 region has 13 residues. V lost 7 bases, J lost 0 bases, and 7 bases lay in between. The CDR3 DNA reads TGTGCCAGCAATGAGGGCTCCTACAATGAGCAGTTCTTC. It codes for CASNEGSYNEQFF.

This clone has just one count. The chain carries TRBV28 and TRBJ2-7; a possible D gene is TRBD2 (6 bases). V lost 6 bases and J 8 bases, leaving 23 bases between the germline ends. Germline V lookup: CDR1 MDHEN, CDR2 SYDVKM. The CDR3 has 15 residues. CDR3: CASSLRLGGNVKQYF. Written as DNA, the CDR3 is TGTGCCAGCAGCCTCAGGCTAGGAGGGAACGTTAAGCAGTACTTC.

The rearrangement links TRBV4-3 to TRBJ2-3; 12 nucleotides align to TRBD2. In germline, CDR1 is LGHNA, CDR2 YSLEER. V lost 0 bases, J lost 0 bases, and 7 bases stayed unmatched. The CDR3 covers 19 residues. In DNA, the CDR3 is TGCGCCAGCAGCCAAGATCGCCGGACTAGCGGGACTAGCACAGATACGCAGTATTTT. This codes for CASSQDRRTSGTSTDTQYF.

The chain joins TRBV4-1 to TRBJ2-5; a possible D gene is TRBD2 (6 bases). Germline CDR1 reads MGHRA; CDR2 reads YSYEKL. V was pared by 1 base and J by 3 bases, with 12 bases between. The CDR3 covers 15 residues. The CDR3 sequence is CASSQVPSVKETQYF. As DNA, the CDR3 is TGCGCCAGCAGCCAAGTTCCTAGCGTCAAAGAGACCCAGTACTTC.

The J gene is TRBJ1-2, the V gene TRBV5-1, with D perhaps matching TRBD1 (6 bases). Germline values: CDR1 SGHRS, CDR2 YFSETQ. The CDR3 has 13 residues. V was cut by 4 bases and J by 4 bases, with 11 bases left in between. CDR3 sequence: CASSTQDSYGYTF. CDR3 in DNA: TGCGCCAGCAGCACCCAGGACAGCTATGGCTACACCTTC. Drawing the rest from reference TRBV5-1 and TRBJ1-2, the complete variable domain is KAGVTQTPRYLIKTRGQQVTLSCSPISGHRSVSWYQQTPGQGLQFLFEYFSETQRNKGNFPGRFSGRQFSNSRSEMNVSTLELGDSALYLCASSTQDSYGYTFGSGTRLTVV.

The chain joins TRBV28 to TRBJ2-6, with D maybe TRBD1 (6 bases). Germline V lookup: CDR1 MDHEN, CDR2 SYDVKM. The CDR3 has 16 amino acids. V lost 6 bases and J 4 bases, leaving 16 bases between the germline ends. CDR3 loop: CASSFTGLAGANVLTF. In nucleotides, the CDR3 is TGTGCCAGCAGCTTTACAGGGTTGGCCGGGGCCAACGTCCTGACTTTC.

V and J are TRBV10-3 and TRBJ2-7, with D possibly matching TRBD2 (5 bases). The ends were cut back, 11 bases at V and 2 bases at J, with 16 bases in the middle. Germline V CDR1 and CDR2: ENHRY, SYGVKD. The CDR3 consists of 13 residues. The CDR3 loop reads CAASGGLTYEQYF. The DNA for the CDR3 is TGTGCCGCGAGCGGAGGACTTACCTACGAGCAGTACTTC.

The V and J genes are TRBV11-2 and TRBJ2-3; 11 nucleotides align to TRBD2. Germline loops: CDR1 SGHAT, CDR2 FQNNGV. The CDR3 is made up of 16 amino acids. V shed 5 bases and J 5 bases; nucleotides not matched to a gene: 9. The CDR3 loop is CASSQFSGRVGDTQYF. Here the CDR3 DNA reads TGTGCCAGCAGCCAGTTTAGCGGGAGGGTAGGAGATACGCAGTATTTT.

V gene TRBV28 combines with J gene TRBJ1-2; perhaps TRBD1 as D (6 bases). In germline, CDR1 is MDHEN, CDR2 SYDVKM. Trimming cost V 2 bases and J 2 bases, with 18 bases left between them. This CDR3 has 17 residues. Here the CDR3 DNA reads TGTGCCAGCAGTTTAGCCCTCGGGACACAACAAAACTATGGCTACACCTTC. It yields the protein CASSLALGTQQNYGYTF.

This clone was seen a single time. The gene calls are TRBV7-9 and TRBJ2-4; TRBD1 is a possible D gene (6 bases). The CDR3 is 12 amino acids. Germline V gene sequence: CDR1 SEHNR, CDR2 FQNEAQ (reference sequence). The germline V and J ends were trimmed by 5 bases and 13 bases, with 15 bases remaining between them. CDR3 loop: CASSQQDSRQYF. For the CDR3, the DNA is TGTGCCAGCAGCCAACAGGACAGTCGGCAGTACTTC. Drawing the rest from reference TRBV7-9 and TRBJ2-4, the complete variable domain is DTGVSQNPRHKITKRGQNVTFRCDPISEHNRLYWYRQTLGQGPEFLTYFQNEAQLEKSRLLSDRFSAERPKGSFSTLEIQRTEQGDSAMYLCASSQQDSRQYFGAGTRLSVL.